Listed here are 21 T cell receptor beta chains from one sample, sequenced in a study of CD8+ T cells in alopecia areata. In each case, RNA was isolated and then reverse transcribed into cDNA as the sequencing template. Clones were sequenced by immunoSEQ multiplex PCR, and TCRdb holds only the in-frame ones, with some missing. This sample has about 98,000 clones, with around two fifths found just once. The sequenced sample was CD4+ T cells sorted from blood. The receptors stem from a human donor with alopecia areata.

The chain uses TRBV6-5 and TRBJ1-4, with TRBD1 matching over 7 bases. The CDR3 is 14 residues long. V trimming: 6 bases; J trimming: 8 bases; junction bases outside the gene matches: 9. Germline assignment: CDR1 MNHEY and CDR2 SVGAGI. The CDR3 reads CASRLGQVGEKLFF. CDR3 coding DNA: TGTGCCAGCAGACTCGGACAGGTTGGGGAAAAACTGTTTTTT.

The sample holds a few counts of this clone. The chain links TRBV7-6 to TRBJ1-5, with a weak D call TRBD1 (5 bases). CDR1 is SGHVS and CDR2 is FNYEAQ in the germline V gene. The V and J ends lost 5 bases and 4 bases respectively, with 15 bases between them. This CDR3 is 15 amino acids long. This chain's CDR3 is CASSPDQGFNQPQHF. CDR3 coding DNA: TGTGCCAGCAGCCCCGACCAGGGTTTTAATCAGCCCCAGCATTTT.

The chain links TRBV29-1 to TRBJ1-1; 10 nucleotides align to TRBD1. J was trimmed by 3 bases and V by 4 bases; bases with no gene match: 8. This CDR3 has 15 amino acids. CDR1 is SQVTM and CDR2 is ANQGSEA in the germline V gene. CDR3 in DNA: TGCAGCGTTGTCGGGACAGGGGCCTGGGACACTGAAGCTTTCTTT. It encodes CSVVGTGAWDTEAFF.

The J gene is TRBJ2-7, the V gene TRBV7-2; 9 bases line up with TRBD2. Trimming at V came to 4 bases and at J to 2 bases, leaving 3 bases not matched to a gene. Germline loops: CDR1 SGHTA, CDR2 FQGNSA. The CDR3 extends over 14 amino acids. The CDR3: CASSSAGGPYEQYF. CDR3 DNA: TGTGCCAGCAGCTCCGCGGGAGGGCCCTACGAGCAGTACTTC. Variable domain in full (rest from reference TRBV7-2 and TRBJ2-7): GAGVSQSPSNKVTEKGKDVELRCDPISGHTALYWYRQSLGQGLEFLIYFQGNSAPDKSGLPSDRFSAERTGGSVSTLTIQRTQQEDSAVYLCASSSAGGPYEQYFGPGTRLTVT.

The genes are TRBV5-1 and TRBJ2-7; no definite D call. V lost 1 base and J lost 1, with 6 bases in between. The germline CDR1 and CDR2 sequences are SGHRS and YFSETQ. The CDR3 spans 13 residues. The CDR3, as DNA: TGCGCCAGCAGCTTGAGCGTGTCCTACGAGCAGTACTTC. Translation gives CASSLSVSYEQYF.

In DNA form, the CDR3 reads TGTGCCAGCTCACCACAACCTGCGAGCGGCACTGAAGCTTTCTTT. This gives the protein CASSPQPASGTEAFF. This sequence joins TRBV18 and TRBJ1-1; no firm D call. Per germline, CDR1 KGHSH and CDR2 LQKENI. The CDR3 contains 15 residues. With 1 base removed from V and 4 bases from J, the gap between germline ends came to 13 bases.

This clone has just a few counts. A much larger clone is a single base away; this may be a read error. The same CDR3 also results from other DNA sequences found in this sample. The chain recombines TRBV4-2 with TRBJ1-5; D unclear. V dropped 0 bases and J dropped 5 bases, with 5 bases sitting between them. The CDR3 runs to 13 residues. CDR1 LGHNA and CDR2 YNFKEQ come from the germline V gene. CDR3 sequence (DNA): TGTGCCAGCAGCCAAGATCGGGATCAGCCCCAGCATTTT. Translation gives CASSQDRDQPQHF.

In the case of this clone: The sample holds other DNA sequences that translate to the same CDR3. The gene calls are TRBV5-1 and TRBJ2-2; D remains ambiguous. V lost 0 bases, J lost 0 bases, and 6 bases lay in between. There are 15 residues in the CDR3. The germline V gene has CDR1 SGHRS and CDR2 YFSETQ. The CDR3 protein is CASSLAATNTGELFF. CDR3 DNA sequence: TGCGCCAGCAGCTTGGCAGCGACGAACACCGGGGAGCTGTTTTTT.

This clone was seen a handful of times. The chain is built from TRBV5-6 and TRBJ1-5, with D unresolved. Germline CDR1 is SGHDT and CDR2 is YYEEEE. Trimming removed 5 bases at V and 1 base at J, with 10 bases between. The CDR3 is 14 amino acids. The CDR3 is CASRSLSSNQPQHF. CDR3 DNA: TGTGCCAGCAGATCATTAAGCAGCAATCAGCCCCAGCATTTT. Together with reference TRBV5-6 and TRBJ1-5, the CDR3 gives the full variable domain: DAGVTQSPTHLIKTRGQQVTLRCSPKSGHDTVSWYQQALGQGPQFIFQYYEEEERQRGNFPDRFSGHQFPNYSSELNVNALLLGDSALYLCASRSLSSNQPQHFGDGTRLSIL.

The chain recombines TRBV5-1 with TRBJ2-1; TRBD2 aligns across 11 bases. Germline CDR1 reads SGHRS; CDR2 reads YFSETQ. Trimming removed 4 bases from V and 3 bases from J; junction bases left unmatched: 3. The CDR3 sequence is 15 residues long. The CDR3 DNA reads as TGCGCCAGCAGCCCAGGGACTAGCGGCTACAATGAGCAGTTCTTC. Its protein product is CASSPGTSGYNEQFF.

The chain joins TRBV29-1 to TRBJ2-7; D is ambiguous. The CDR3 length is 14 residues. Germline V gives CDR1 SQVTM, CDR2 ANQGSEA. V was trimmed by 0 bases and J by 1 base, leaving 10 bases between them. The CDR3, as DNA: TGCAGCGTTGAAGATCCGGACGGTTCCTACGAGCAGTACTTC. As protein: CSVEDPDGSYEQYF.

CDR3 loop: CSGRNTEAFF. Here the CDR3 DNA reads TGCAGCGGACGAAACACTGAAGCTTTCTTT. The chain joins TRBV29-1 to TRBJ1-1; D is ambiguous. Trimming removed 7 bases at V and 2 bases at J, with 5 bases between. The CDR3 is 10 residues long. Germline values: CDR1 SQVTM, CDR2 ANQGSEA.

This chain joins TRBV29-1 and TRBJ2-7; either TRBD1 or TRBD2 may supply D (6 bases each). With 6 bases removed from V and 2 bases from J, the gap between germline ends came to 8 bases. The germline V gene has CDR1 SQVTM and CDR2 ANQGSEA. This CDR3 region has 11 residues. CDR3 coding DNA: TGCAGCGTCGGGGGCACCTACGAGCAGTACTTC. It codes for CSVGGTYEQYF.

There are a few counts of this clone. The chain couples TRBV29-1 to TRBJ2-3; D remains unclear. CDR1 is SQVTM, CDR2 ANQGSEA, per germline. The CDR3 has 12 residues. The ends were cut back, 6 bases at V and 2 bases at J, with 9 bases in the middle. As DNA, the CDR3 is TGCAGCGTAGAGGAGCTCACAGATACGCAGTATTTT. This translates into CSVEELTDTQYF.

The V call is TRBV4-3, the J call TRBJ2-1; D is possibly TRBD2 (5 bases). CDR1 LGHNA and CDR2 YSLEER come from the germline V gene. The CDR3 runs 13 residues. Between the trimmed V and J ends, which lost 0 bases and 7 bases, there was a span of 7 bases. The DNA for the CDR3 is TGCGCCAGCAGCCAAGAGGGAGTGAATGAGCAGTTCTTC. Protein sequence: CASSQEGVNEQFF.

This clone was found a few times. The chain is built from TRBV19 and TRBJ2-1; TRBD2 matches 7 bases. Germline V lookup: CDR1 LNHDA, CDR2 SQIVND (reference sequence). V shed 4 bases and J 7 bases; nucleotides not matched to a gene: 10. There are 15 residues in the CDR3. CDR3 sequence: CASSTSGLYLNEQFF. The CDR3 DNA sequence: TGTGCCAGTAGTACTAGCGGATTATACCTGAATGAGCAGTTCTTC. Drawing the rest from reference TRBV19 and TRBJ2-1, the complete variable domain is DGGITQSPKYLFRKEGQNVTLSCEQNLNHDAMYWYRQDPGQGLRLIYYSQIVNDFQKGDIAEGYSVSREKKESFPLTVTSAQKNPTAFYLCASSTSGLYLNEQFFGPGTRLTVL.

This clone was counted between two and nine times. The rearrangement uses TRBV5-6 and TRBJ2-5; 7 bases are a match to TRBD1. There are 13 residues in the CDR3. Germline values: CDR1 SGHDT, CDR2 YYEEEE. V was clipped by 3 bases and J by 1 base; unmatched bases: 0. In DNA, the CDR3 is TGTGCCAGCAGCTGGACAGGCCAAGAGACCCAGTACTTC. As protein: CASSWTGQETQYF.

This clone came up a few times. The CDR3 loop is CASSTRSGPEETQYF. In nucleotides, the CDR3 is TGTGCCAGTAGTACCCGTAGCGGGCCCGAGGAGACCCAGTACTTC. The rearrangement links TRBV19 to TRBJ2-5; TRBD2 aligns across 7 bases. Germline CDR1 is LNHDA and CDR2 is SQIVND (reference sequence). V shed 4 bases, J shed 5 bases, and the junction held 10 bases outside the gene matches. The CDR3 totals 15 residues.

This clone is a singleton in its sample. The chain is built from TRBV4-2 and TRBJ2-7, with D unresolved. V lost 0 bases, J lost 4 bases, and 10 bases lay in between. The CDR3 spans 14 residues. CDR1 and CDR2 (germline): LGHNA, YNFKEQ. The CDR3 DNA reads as TGTGCCAGCAGCCAAGAGAACAGCTATTACGAGCAGTACTTC. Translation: CASSQENSYYEQYF.

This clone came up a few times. The CDR3 bases are TGCAGCGTTGAGGTTAGCACAGATACGCAGTATTTT. Translation: CSVEVSTDTQYF. The chain joins TRBV29-1 to TRBJ2-3; D remains ambiguous. V lost 3 bases and J lost 0, with 4 bases in between. CDR1 SQVTM and CDR2 ANQGSEA come from the germline V gene. This CDR3 spans 12 amino acids.

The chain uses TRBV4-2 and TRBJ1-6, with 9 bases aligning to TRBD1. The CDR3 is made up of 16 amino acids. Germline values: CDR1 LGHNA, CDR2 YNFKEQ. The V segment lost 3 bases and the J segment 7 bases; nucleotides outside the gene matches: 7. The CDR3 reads CASSQLTGGDNSPLHF. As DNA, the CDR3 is TGTGCCAGCAGCCAGCTCACAGGGGGCGACAATTCACCCCTCCACTTT.